Below are 17 T cell receptor beta chains sequenced from a single sample in a study of T cells after posttransplantation cyclophosphamide. Assay used: immunoSEQ multiplex PCR; TCRdb lists only in-frame clones, some missing. Here the sample spans fewer than 3,000 clones, around 74% being singletons. Busulfan-fludarabine conditioning, marrow transplant, and cyclophosphamide on days +3 and +4 were administered. This sample comprised PBMCs, obtained after allogeneic stem cell transplant with posttransplant cyclophosphamide. These receptor sequences come from a female patient aged 45 to 65 who received an allogeneic stem cell transplant from a related donor, was CMV-positive, and had no GVHD. Some of these T cells may belong to the graft donor.

V and J are TRBV5-1 and TRBJ1-2; D is unclear. Deletions cut 7 bases from V and 4 bases from J, with 23 bases between. Germline V gene data show CDR1 as SGHRS and CDR2 as YFSETQ. This CDR3 region has 16 residues. Here the CDR3 reads CASAAIPVRKTYGYTF. The CDR3 nucleotides read TGCGCCAGCGCGGCTATACCGGTTCGAAAGACCTATGGCTACACCTTC.

The J gene is TRBJ2-7, the V gene TRBV25-1; a possible D gene is TRBD1 (8 bases). Germline-derived CDR1 and CDR2 are MGHDK and SYGVNS. V gave up 3 bases and J gave up 3 bases, with 21 bases separating them. The CDR3 runs 17 residues. CDR3 in DNA: TGTGCCAGCAGTGACCCGAGGGGGGGACAGGTAATCTACGAGCAGTACTTC. Translated: CASSDPRGGQVIYEQYF.

This chain connects TRBV10-2 to TRBJ2-3; 10 bases are a match to TRBD2. Germline CDR1 reads WSHSY; CDR2 reads SAAADI. The length of the CDR3 is 16 residues. The V segment lost 0 bases and the J segment 2 bases; nucleotides outside the gene matches: 2. Here the CDR3 reads CASSESLAGATDTQYF. The CDR3 DNA follows: TGCGCCAGCAGTGAGTCCCTAGCGGGGGCCACAGATACGCAGTATTTT.

This clone appeared a single time. Other DNA variants within this sample encode the same CDR3. The chain carries TRBV19 and TRBJ1-2, with D unclear. In germline, CDR1 is LNHDA, CDR2 SQIVND (reference sequence). This CDR3 is 12 amino acids long. Trimming took 2 bases from V and 4 from J, leaving 5 bases between them. The CDR3 DNA is TGTGCCAGTAGTATATCAGTCTATGGCTACACCTTC. Translation: CASSISVYGYTF. Together with reference TRBV19 and TRBJ1-2, the CDR3 gives the full variable domain: DGGITQSPKYLFRKEGQNVTLSCEQNLNHDAMYWYRQDPGQGLRLIYYSQIVNDFQKGDIAEGYSVSREKKESFPLTVTSAQKNPTAFYLCASSISVYGYTFGSGTRLTVV.

The rearrangement links TRBV7-9 to TRBJ2-1; TRBD2 matches at 8 bases. The V and J ends lost 7 bases and 5 bases, in that order; junction bases with no gene match: 19. Germline V lookup: CDR1 SEHNR, CDR2 FQNEAQ (reference sequence). The CDR3 runs 18 residues. The CDR3 sequence is CASKFTPLAGLPHNEQFF. The DNA of the CDR3 is TGTGCCAGCAAATTTACCCCCCTAGCGGGCCTTCCCCACAATGAGCAGTTCTTC.

The chain has TRBV30 and TRBJ2-1, with TRBD2 matching 11 bases. The CDR3 extends over 13 amino acids. CDR1 and CDR2 from the germline V gene are GTSNPN and SVGIG (reference sequence). V shed 6 bases, J shed 5 bases, and the junction held 3 bases outside the gene matches. The DNA of the CDR3 is TGTGCCTGCGGGACTAGCGGCCACAATGAGCAGTTCTTC. Translating it yields CACGTSGHNEQFF. The full variable domain, with the rest looked up from reference TRBV30 and TRBJ2-1, is SQTIHQWPATLVQPVGSPLSLECTVEGTSNPNLYWYRQAAGRGLQLLFYSVGIGQISSEVPQNLSASRPQDRQFILSSKKLLLSDSGFYLCACGTSGHNEQFFGPGTRLTVL.

The rearrangement links TRBV18 to TRBJ2-1; D is possibly TRBD1 (6 bases). V shed 3 bases and J shed 4 bases, with 19 bases lying between them. Germline CDR1 reads KGHSH; CDR2 reads LQKENI. The CDR3 has 17 amino acids. The DNA of the CDR3 is TGTGCCAGCTCACCTTACCCGACAGGACCCTTTTACAATGAGCAGTTCTTC. The encoded protein is CASSPYPTGPFYNEQFF.

The V gene is TRBV6-1, the J gene TRBJ2-3; no clear D. V was pared by 2 bases and J by 0 bases, with 15 bases between. Germline-derived CDR1 and CDR2 are MNHNS and SASEGT. CDR3 length: 17 amino acids. The CDR3 spells CASSENPTVTSTDTQYF. The CDR3 DNA sequence: TGTGCCAGCAGTGAAAACCCGACTGTCACTAGCACAGATACGCAGTATTTT.

On this clone itself: The junction and the germline gene differ at one end; a read error may be behind it. The chain carries TRBV6-1 and TRBJ1-1; tentatively, D is TRBD1 (6 bases). CDR1 is MNHNS and CDR2 is SASEGT in the germline V gene. This CDR3 spans 11 amino acids. CDR3 sequence (DNA): TGTGTCAGCAGGGGCCTCCTCGAAGCTTTCTTT. As protein: CVSRGLLEAFF.

V gene TRBV19 combines with J gene TRBJ1-4; 9 bases are a match to TRBD1. The germline CDR1 and CDR2 sequences are LNHDA and SQIVND (reference sequence). The length of the CDR3 is 15 residues. The trim removed 7 bases at V and 13 bases at J, leaving 16 bases unmatched. As DNA, the CDR3 is TGTGCCAGTACTCGTCCCGGGACAGGGTCTGGGGGACTGTTTTTT. Its protein product is CASTRPGTGSGGLFF. Variable domain in full (rest from reference TRBV19 and TRBJ1-4): DGGITQSPKYLFRKEGQNVTLSCEQNLNHDAMYWYRQDPGQGLRLIYYSQIVNDFQKGDIAEGYSVSREKKESFPLTVTSAQKNPTAFYLCASTRPGTGSGGLFFGSGTQLSVL.

The gene calls are TRBV28 and TRBJ1-5; 9 nucleotides line up with TRBD1. This CDR3 comprises 16 residues. Losses at the gene ends were 9 bases for V and 6 bases for J; bases not matched to a gene: 15. Germline V lookup: CDR1 MDHEN, CDR2 SYDVKM. CDR3 sequence (DNA): TGTGCCAGGGGACAGGGATTATTAGAAAAACGTCAGCCCCAGCATTTT. Translation gives CARGQGLLEKRQPQHF.

This clone appeared a few times. This chain connects TRBV30 to TRBJ1-2; TRBD1 is a possible D gene (5 bases). The V gene lost 7 bases and the J gene lost 5 bases, with 17 bases spanning the gap. The CDR3 contains 13 residues. Germline CDR1 is GTSNPN and CDR2 is SVGIG (reference sequence). As DNA, the CDR3 is TGTGCCTTCCACCGCGGACAAGAGTATGGCTACACCTTC. Protein: CAFHRGQEYGYTF.

The chain uses TRBV5-4 and TRBJ2-7; 7 bases are a match to TRBD1. The germline V gene has CDR1 SGHNT and CDR2 YYREEE (reference sequence). V was clipped by 5 bases and J by 6 bases; unmatched bases: 11. This CDR3 has 14 residues. The CDR3 is CASSPRQGSLEQYF. CDR3 DNA sequence: TGTGCCAGCAGTCCTCGACAGGGTTCGCTCGAGCAGTACTTC.

The chain employs TRBV5-1 and TRBJ2-5, with unresolved D. The CDR3 extends over 12 amino acids. Trimming removed 2 bases from V and 4 bases from J, with 6 bases in between. CDR1 is SGHRS, CDR2 YFSETQ, per germline. The DNA of the CDR3 is TGCGCCAGCAGCTTAAACTCAGAGACCCAGTACTTC. Translated, it gives CASSLNSETQYF.

V and J are TRBV30 and TRBJ1-1; 7 positions match TRBD1. V shed 5 bases and J 11 bases; nucleotides not matched to a gene: 8. The germline CDR1 and CDR2 sequences are GTSNPN and SVGIG (reference sequence). This CDR3 has 11 residues. DNA of the CDR3: TGTGCCTGGGAAGACAGGGCATCGGCTTTCTTT. It is translated as CAWEDRASAFF. Full variable domain (outside the CDR3, taken from reference TRBV30 and TRBJ1-1): SQTIHQWPATLVQPVGSPLSLECTVEGTSNPNLYWYRQAAGRGLQLLFYSVGIGQISSEVPQNLSASRPQDRQFILSSKKLLLSDSGFYLCAWEDRASAFFGQGTRLTVV.

This rearrangement joins TRBV27 to TRBJ2-7; the match to TRBD1 covers 9 bases. After removal of 0 bases from V and 4 bases from J, the junction contained 4 bases not matched to a gene. This CDR3 comprises 15 residues. Germline V gene sequence: CDR1 MNHEY, CDR2 SMNVEV (reference sequence). In nucleotides, the CDR3 is TGTGCCAGCAGTTTATCGGGGACAGGGTTGTACGAGCAGTACTTC. Translated, it gives CASSLSGTGLYEQYF.

In this sample, this clone turned up a few times. V gene TRBV28 combines with J gene TRBJ1-5, with D uncertain. Germline V gives CDR1 MDHEN, CDR2 SYDVKM. V shed 2 bases and J shed 5 bases, with 13 bases lying between them. This CDR3 region has 15 residues. The DNA of the CDR3 is TGTGCCAGCAGTTTAGGACGGAGGCGGGATCAGCCCCAGCATTTT. As protein: CASSLGRRRDQPQHF. The full variable domain, rest sourced from reference TRBV28 and TRBJ1-5, is DVKVTQSSRYLVKRTGEKVFLECVQDMDHENMFWYRQDPGLGLRLIYFSYDVKMKEKGDIPEGYSVSREKKERFSLILESASTNQTSMYLCASSLGRRRDQPQHFGDGTRLSIL.